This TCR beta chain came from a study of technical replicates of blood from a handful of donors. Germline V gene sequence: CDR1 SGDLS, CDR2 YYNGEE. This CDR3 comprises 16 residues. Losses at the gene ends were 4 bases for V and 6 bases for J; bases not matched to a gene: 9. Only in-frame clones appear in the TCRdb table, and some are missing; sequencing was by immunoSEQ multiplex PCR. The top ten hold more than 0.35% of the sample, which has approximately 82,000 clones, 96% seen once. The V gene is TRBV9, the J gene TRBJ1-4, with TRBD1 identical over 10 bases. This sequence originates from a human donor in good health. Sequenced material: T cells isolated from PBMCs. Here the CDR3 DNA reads TGTGCCAGCAGCTTCCGGGGGGGGACAGGGGATGAAAAACTGTTTTTT. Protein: CASSFRGGTGDEKLFF.